A single sample gave rise to the 4 T cell receptor beta chains below, sequenced in a study of Ad26.COV2.S vaccination and SARS-CoV-2 variants. The treatment is: approximately 18 received Ad26.COV2.S at low or high dose, single or two shots; several received placebo; per-sample allocation not given. All samples were drawn on day 63, counting from the first vaccine or placebo injection. Assay: immunoSEQ multiplex PCR; the TCRdb copy retains only in-frame clones and omits some. The table lists a few hundred thousand clones, about 83% of them singletons. The sequences come from peripheral blood, collected in a trial of Ad26.COV2.S vaccine versus placebo. All receptors come from a person between 18 and 60 years old who received the Ad26.COV2.S COVID-19 vaccine or a placebo.

This clone appeared once. The chain employs TRBV9 and TRBJ1-2, with a possible D match to TRBD1 (6 bases). V gave up 4 bases and J gave up 5 bases, with 21 bases separating them. CDR1 and CDR2 from the germline V gene are SGDLS and YYNGEE. The CDR3 extends over 16 amino acids. CDR3 nucleotide sequence: TGTGCCAGCAGCCCGGGGGGGGCAGGGACCTTTTATGGCTACACCTTC. This gives the protein CASSPGGAGTFYGYTF.

The chain links TRBV19 to TRBJ1-3; no reliable D call. Germline CDR1 is LNHDA and CDR2 is SQIVND (reference sequence). CDR3 size: 13 residues. Trimming shortened V by 4 bases and J by 3 bases, and 7 bases separated the two germline ends. This chain's CDR3 is CASSNSFGNTIYF. The CDR3 region has the DNA TGTGCCAGTAGTAACTCCTTTGGAAACACCATATATTTT.

This clone was seen only a few times. This rearrangement joins TRBV14 to TRBJ2-7; D may be TRBD2 (6 bases). The germline V gene encodes CDR1 SGHDN and CDR2 FVKESK. V was pared by 6 bases and J by 1 base, with 16 bases between. This CDR3 is 15 amino acids long. DNA for the CDR3: TGTGCCAGCAGGGGTATCGCTAGCGCTTCCTACGAGCAGTACTTC. Its translation: CASRGIASASYEQYF. The variable domain in full, with the rest retrieved from reference TRBV14 and TRBJ2-7, is EAGVTQFPSHSVIEKGQTVTLRCDPISGHDNLYWYRRVMGKEIKFLLHFVKESKQDESGMPNNRFLAERTGGTYSTLKVQPAELEDSGVYFCASRGIASASYEQYFGPGTRLTVT.

The chain combines TRBV5-1 with TRBJ2-7; 14 nucleotides align to TRBD2. The CDR3 sequence is 18 residues long. V trimming: 4 bases; J trimming: 0 bases; junction bases outside the gene matches: 9. CDR1 is SGHRS and CDR2 is YFSETQ in the germline V gene. CDR3 sequence (DNA): TGCGCCAGCAGCGTGACTAGCGGGAGGGCCGGATTCTCCTACGAGCAGTACTTC. Translated: CASSVTSGRAGFSYEQYF.